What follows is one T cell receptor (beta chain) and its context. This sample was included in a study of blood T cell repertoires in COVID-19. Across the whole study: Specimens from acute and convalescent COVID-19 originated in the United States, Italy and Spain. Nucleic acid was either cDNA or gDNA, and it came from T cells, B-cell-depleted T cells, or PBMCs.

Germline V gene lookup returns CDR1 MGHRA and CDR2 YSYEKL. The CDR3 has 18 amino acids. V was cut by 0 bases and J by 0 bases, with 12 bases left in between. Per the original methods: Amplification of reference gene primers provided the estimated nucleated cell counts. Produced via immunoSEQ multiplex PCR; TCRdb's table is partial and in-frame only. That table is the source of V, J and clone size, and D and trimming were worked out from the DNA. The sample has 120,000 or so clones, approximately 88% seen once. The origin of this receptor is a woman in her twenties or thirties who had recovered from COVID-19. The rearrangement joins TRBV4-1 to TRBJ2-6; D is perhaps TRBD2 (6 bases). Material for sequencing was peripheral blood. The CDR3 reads CASSQDRGKVSGANVLTF. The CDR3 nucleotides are TGCGCCAGCAGCCAAGATCGGGGGAAGGTCTCTGGGGCCAACGTCCTGACTTTC.